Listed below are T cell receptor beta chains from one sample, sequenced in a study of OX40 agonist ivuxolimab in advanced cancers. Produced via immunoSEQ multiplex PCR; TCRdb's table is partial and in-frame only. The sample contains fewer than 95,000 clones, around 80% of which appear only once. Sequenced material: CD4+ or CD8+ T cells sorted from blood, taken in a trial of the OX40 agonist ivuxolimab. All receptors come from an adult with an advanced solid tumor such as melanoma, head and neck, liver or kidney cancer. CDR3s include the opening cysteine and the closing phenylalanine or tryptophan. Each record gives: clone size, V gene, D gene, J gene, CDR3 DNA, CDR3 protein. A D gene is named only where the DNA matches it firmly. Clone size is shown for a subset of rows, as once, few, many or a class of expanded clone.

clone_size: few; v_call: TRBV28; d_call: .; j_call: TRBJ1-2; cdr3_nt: TGTGCCAGCAGTTTAGGGGTGGGCAGGAACTATGGCTACACCTTC; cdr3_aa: CASSLGVGRNYGYTF
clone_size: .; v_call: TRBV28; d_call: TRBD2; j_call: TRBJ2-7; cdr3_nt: TGTGCCAGCAGTCCCCCGGGTGTGCGGGAGGGCCTAGGCGAGCAGTACTTC; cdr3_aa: CASSPPGVREGLGEQYF
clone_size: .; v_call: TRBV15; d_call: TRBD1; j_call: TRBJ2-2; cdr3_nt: TGTGCCACCAGCAGAGAACACACAGGGGACACCGGGGAGCTGTTTTTT; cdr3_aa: CATSREHTGDTGELFF
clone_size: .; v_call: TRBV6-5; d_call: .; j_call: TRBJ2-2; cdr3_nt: TGTGCCAGCAGTTACTTAGCACAGGTGAACACCGGGGAGCTGTTTTTT; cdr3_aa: CASSYLAQVNTGELFF
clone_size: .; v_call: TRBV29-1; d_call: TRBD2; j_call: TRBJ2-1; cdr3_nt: TGCAGCGTTATGACTAGCGGGAGTACTGAGCAGTTCTTC; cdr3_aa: CSVMTSGSTEQFF
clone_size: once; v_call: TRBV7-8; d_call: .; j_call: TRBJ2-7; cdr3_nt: TGTGCCAGCAGCTTCTTGACAGAGACCTACGAGCAGTACTTC; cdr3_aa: CASSFLTETYEQYF
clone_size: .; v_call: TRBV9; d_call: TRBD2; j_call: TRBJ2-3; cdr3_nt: TGTGCCAGCAGCGTAGGGCTAGCGGGAGGGCCGGATACGCAGTATTTT; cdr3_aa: CASSVGLAGGPDTQYF
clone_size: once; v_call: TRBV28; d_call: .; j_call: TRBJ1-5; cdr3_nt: TGTGCCAGCAGTGGTCCCCAAGCAATTCGGAATCAGCCCCAGCATTTT; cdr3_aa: CASSGPQAIRNQPQHF
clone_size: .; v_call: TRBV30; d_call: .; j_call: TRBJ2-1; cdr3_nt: TGTGCCTGGGCCATTGGGGCAGGGAGCGATGAGCAGTTCTTC; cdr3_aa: CAWAIGAGSDEQFF
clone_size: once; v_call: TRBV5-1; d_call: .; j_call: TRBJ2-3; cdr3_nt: TGCGCCAGCAGCTTGGAAGGGGGGAGCACAGATACGCAGTATTTT; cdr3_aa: CASSLEGGSTDTQYF
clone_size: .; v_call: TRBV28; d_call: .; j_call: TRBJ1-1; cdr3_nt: TGTGCCAGCAACACCGGCGGGACCGTGAACACTGAAGCTTTCTTT; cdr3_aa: CASNTGGTVNTEAFF
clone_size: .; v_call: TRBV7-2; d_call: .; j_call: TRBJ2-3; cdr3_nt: TGTGCCAGCAGCTTAGGCGCGCGGGGTACGCAGTATTTT; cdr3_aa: CASSLGARGTQYF
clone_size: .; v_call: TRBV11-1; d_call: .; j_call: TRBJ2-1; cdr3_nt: TGTGCCAGCAGCTTAGATCCAGGGGCGGGTGAGCAGTTCTTC; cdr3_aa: CASSLDPGAGEQFF
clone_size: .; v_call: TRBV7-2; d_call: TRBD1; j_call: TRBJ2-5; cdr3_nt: TGTGCCAGCCTCATCAGGGGGCAAGAGACCCAGTACTTC; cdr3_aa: CASLIRGQETQYF
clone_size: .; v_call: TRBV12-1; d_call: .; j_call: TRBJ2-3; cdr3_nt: TGTGCCAGCGGGTCAGCGAGCACAGATACGCAGTATTTT; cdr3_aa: CASGSASTDTQYF
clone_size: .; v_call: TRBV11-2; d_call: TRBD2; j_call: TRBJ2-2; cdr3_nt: TGTGCCAGCAGCTTAGACCCAGGGAGGGCCGGGGAGCTGTTTTTT; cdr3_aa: CASSLDPGRAGELFF
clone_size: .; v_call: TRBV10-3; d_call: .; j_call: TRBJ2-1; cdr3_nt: TGTGCCATCAGTGCAGGGTACAATGAGCAGTTCTTC; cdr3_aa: CAISAGYNEQFF
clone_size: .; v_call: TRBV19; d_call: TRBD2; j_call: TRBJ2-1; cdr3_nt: TGTGCCAGTTACCCTGGAGGGCTAGCGGGAGCGGGGGGTGAGCAGTTCTTC; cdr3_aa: CASYPGGLAGAGGEQFF
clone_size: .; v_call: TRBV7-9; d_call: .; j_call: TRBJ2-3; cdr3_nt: TGTGCCAGCAGCTTCTATGGGTCTAGCACAGATACGCAGTATTTT; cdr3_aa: CASSFYGSSTDTQYF
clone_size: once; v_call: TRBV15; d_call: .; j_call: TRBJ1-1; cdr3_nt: TGTGCCACCAGCAGAGATGTAAGGCCAGTTGAAGCTTTCTTT; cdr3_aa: CATSRDVRPVEAFF
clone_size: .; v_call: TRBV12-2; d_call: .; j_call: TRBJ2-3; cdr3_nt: TGTGCAAGTCGCGCGATAGCGGGGGATCTCACAGATACGCAGTATTTT; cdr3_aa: CASRAIAGDLTDTQYF
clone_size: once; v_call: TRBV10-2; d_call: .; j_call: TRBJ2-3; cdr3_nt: TGCGCCAGCAGAGGGGAATTAAGCGCAGATACGCAGTATTTT; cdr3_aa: CASRGELSADTQYF
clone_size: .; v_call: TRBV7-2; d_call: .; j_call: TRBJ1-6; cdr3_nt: TGTGCCAGCAGCTTAGACGGGAGCTCCTATAATTCACCCCTCCACTTT; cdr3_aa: CASSLDGSSYNSPLHF
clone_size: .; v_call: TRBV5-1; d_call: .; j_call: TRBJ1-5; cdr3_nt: TGCGCCAGCAGCCGAGGGCATAGCAATCAGCCCCAGCATTTT; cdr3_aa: CASSRGHSNQPQHF
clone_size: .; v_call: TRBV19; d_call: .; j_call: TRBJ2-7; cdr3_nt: TGTGCCAGTAGTATCTCACCTATGCGCTTAGACGAGCAGTACTTC; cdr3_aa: CASSISPMRLDEQYF
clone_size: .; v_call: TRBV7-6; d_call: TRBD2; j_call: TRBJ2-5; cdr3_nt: TGTGCCAGCAGCGACGATCTAGCGGTCCAAGAGACCCAGTACTTC; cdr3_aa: CASSDDLAVQETQYF
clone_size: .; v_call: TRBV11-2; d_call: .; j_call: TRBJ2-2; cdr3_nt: TGTGCCAGCAGCTTAGGAGCTCGGACAGATTATCGGGTCCCCGGGGAGCTGTTTTTT; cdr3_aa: CASSLGARTDYRVPGELFF
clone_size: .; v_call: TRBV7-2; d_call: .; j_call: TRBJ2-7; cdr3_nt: TGTGCCAGCAGCTCTAGGGGAACTAAAGCCTACGAGCAGTACTTC; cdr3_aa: CASSSRGTKAYEQYF
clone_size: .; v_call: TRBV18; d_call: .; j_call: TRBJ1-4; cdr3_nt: TGTGCCAGCTCGCCTCCCAGGGTCGAAAAACTGTTTTTT; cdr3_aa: CASSPPRVEKLFF
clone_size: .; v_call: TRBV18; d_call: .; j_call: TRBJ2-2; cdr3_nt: TGTGCCAGCTCACCAGCCCACAGGGACACCGGGGAGCTGTTTTTT; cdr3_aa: CASSPAHRDTGELFF
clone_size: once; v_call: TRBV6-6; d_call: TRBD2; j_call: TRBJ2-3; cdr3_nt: TGTGCCAGCAGTTACTTGAGCGGGGGCCCCACAGATACGCAGTATTTT; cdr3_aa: CASSYLSGGPTDTQYF
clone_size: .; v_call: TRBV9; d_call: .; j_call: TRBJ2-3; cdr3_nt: TGTGCCAGCGGCAGGTCTGTCGCGGGGAGCACAGATACGCAGTATTTT; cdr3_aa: CASGRSVAGSTDTQYF
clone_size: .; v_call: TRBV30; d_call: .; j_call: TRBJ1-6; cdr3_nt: TGTGCCTGGAGTGTACAGATAGGAGAGAATTCACCCCTCCACTTT; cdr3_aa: CAWSVQIGENSPLHF
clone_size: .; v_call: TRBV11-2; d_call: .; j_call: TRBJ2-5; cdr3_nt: TGTGCCAGCAGCTTAGCGGTGCCAGGAGAGACCCAGTACTTC; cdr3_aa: CASSLAVPGETQYF
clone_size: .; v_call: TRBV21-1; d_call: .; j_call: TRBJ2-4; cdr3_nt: TGTGCCAGCAGCAAAGCCCCGGGGGCAGTCGGGGCCAAAAACATTCAGTACTTC; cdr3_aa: CASSKAPGAVGAKNIQYF
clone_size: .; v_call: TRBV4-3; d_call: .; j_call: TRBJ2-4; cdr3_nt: TGCGCCAGCAGCCAAGACAGGGCCCTAGCCAAAAACATTCAGTACTTC; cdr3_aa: CASSQDRALAKNIQYF
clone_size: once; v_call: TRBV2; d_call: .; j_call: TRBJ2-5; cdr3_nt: TGTGCCAGCAGTACCCGGATCCCGGAGACCCAGTACTTC; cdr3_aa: CASSTRIPETQYF
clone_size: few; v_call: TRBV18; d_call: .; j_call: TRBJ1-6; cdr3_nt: TGTGCCAGCTCACCGGCCAGCACTGATAATTCACCCCTCCACTTT; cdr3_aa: CASSPASTDNSPLHF
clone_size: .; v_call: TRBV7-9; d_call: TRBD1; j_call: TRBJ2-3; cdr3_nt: TGTGCCAGCAGCGAAGGACAGGGGGCTCGAGATACGCAGTATTTT; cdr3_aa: CASSEGQGARDTQYF
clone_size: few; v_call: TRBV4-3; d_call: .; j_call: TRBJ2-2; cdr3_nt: TGCGCCAGCAGCCCGACGGCGGAGCGGATGAACACCGGGGAGCTGTTTTTT; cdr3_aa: CASSPTAERMNTGELFF
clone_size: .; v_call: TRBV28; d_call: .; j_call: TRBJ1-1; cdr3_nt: TGTGCCAGCAGGACTAACACGGTCCTATCACCCGAAGCTTTCTTT; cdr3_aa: CASRTNTVLSPEAFF
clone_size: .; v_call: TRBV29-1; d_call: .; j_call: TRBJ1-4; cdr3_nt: TGCAGCGTCTCTCCCCGAGGAGGGGTAAATGAAAAACTGTTTTTT; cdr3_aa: CSVSPRGGVNEKLFF
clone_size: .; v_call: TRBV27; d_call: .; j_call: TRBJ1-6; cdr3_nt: TGTGCCAGCAGTGCGGGTGGGATTTCACCCCTCCACTTT; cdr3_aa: CASSAGGISPLHF
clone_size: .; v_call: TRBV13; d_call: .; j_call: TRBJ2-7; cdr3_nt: TGTGCCAGCAGCTTAGTTGGGTCCTCCTACGAGCAGTACTTC; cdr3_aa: CASSLVGSSYEQYF
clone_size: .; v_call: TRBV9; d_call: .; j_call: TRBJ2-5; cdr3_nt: TGTGCCAGCAGCGTTAACGGGGGGCTTGAGACCCAGTACTTC; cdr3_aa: CASSVNGGLETQYF
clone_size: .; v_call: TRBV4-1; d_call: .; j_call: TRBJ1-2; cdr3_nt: TGCGCCAGCAGCCCACGGGCGGGAGGGTACAACTATGGCTACACCTTC; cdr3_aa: CASSPRAGGYNYGYTF